The clone carrying this T cell receptor beta chain is classed as large. Its antigen is undetermined. The table came from immunoSEQ multiplex PCR; TCRdb's copy has only in-frame clones and leaves some out. The data contain thousands of clones, roughly 90% of them singletons. The data were obtained in a study of chemoradiotherapy in HPV16-positive cancers. Study-level information: A couple of HPV16-positive patients' cells yielded candidate HPV-specific clones and common motifs.

Per germline, CDR1 SNHLY and CDR2 FYNNEI. The V and J ends lost 7 bases and 6 bases, in that order; junction bases with no gene match: 9. CDR3 length: 14 residues. Study results and limitations: Candidate HPV-specific clones and E7-related TCR motifs grew in tumor during treatment.

The gene calls are TRBV2 and TRBJ1-1; 9 bases agree with TRBD1. Sequences were derived from tumor tissue, sampled from a patient who underwent chemoradiotherapy. The receptor's source is a human donor with HPV-associated anogenital cancer. The CDR3 here is CASMSGQGVPEAFF. In nucleotides, the CDR3 is TGTGCCAGCATGTCGGGACAGGGAGTCCCTGAAGCTTTCTTT.